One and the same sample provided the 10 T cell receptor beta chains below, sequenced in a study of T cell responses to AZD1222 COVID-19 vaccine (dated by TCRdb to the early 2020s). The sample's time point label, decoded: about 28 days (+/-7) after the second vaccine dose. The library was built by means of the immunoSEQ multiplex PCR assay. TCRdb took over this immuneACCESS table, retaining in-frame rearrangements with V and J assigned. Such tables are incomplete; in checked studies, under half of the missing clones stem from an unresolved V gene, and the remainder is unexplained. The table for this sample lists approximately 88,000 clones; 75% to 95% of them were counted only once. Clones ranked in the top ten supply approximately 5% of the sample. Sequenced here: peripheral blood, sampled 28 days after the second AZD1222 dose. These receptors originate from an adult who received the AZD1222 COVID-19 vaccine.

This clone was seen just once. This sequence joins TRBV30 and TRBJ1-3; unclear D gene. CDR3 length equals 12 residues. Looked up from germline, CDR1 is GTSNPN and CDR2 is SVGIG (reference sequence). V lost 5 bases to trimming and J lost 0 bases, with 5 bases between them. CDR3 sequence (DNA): TGTGCCTGGTACGCCTCTGGAAACACCATATATTTT. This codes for CAWYASGNTIYF.

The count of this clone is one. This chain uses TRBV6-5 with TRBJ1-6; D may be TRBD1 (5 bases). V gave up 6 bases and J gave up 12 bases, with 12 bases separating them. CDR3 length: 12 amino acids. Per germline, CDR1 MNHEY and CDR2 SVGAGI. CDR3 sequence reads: CASRDQGLPLHF. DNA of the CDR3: TGTGCCAGCAGGGATCAGGGTTTACCCCTCCACTTT.

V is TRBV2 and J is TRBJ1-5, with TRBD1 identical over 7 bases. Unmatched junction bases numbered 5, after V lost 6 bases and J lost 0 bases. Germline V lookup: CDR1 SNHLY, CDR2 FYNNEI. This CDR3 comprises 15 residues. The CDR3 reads CASRPTGVSNQPQHF. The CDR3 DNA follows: TGTGCCAGCAGGCCAACAGGGGTTAGCAATCAGCCCCAGCATTTT.

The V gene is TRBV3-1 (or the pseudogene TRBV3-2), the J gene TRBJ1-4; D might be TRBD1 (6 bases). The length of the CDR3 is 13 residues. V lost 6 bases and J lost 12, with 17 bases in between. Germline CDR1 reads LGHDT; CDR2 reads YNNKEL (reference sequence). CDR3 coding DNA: TGTGCCAGCAGTCCCTGGATGGGGGGCGAACTGTTTTTT. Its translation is CASSPWMGGELFF.

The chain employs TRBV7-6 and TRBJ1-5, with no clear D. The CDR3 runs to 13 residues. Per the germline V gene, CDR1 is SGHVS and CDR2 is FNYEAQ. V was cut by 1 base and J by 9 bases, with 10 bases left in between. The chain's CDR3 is CASSLEGLGPQHF. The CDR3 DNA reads TGTGCCAGCAGCTTAGAAGGTCTGGGGCCCCAGCATTTT.

The CDR3 protein is CASSYGLATKETQYF. The CDR3 coding sequence is TGTGCCAGCAGTTACGGGCTAGCGACGAAAGAGACCCAGTACTTC. V and J are TRBV6-5 and TRBJ2-5; TRBD2 is a possible D gene (6 bases). Germline CDR1 reads MNHEY; CDR2 reads SVGAGI. Trimming removed 2 bases at V and 3 bases at J, with 13 bases between. This CDR3 is built from 15 residues.

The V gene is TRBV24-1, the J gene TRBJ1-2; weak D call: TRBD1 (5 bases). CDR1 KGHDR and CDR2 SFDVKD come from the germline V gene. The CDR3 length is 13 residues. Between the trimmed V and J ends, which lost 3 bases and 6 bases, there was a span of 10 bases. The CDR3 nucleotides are TGTGCCACCAGTGATCCAGGGTCTAATGGCTACACCTTC. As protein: CATSDPGSNGYTF.

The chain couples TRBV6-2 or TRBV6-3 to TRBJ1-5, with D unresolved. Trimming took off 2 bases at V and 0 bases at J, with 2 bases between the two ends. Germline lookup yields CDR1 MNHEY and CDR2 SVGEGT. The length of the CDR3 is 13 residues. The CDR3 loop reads CASSYHSNQPQHF. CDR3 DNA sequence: TGTGCCAGCAGTTACCATAGCAATCAGCCCCAGCATTTT.

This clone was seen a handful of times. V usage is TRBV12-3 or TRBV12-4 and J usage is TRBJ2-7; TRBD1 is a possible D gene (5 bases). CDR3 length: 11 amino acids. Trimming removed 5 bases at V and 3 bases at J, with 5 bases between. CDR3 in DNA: TGTGCCAGCAGTGGACACTACGAGCAGTACTTC. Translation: CASSGHYEQYF.

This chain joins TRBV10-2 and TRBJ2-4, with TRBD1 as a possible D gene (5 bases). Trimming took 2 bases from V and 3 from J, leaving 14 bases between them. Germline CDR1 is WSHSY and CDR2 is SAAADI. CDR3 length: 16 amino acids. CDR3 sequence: CASSEILTGLKNIQYF. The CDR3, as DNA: TGCGCCAGCAGTGAGATACTTACAGGCCTCAAAAACATTCAGTACTTC.